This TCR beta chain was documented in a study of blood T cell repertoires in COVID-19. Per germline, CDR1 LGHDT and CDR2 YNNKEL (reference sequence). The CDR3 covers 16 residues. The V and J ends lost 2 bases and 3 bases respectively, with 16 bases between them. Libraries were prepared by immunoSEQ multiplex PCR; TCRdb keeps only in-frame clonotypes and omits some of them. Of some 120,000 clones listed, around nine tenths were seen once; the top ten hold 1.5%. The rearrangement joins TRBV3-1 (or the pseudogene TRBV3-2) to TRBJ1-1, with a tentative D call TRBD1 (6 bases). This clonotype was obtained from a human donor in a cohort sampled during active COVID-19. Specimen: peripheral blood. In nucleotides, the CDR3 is TGTGCCAGCAGCCAAATTCCGGGCAGGGGATACACTGAAGCTTTCTTT. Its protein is CASSQIPGRGYTEAFF.